This is a list of T cell receptor beta chains from one sample in a study of molecular identifiers for immune sequencing clone quantification. TCRdb reprocessed the PCR reads via MiXCR and lists one record per CDR3 protein. This table has 55,000 to 75,000 distinct CDR3 sequences, under 20% appearing once. The sequenced sample consisted of naive CD8+ T cells from blood, with Jurkat cell RNA spiked in. These receptors all stem from a human donor in good health. Some libraries in this study had Jurkat cell RNA spiked in. The CDR3 runs from the conserved cysteine through the conserved F or W. A D gene is named only where the DNA matches it firmly. Size tells how often a clone was seen (once, few, many) or the class of an expanded clone, and some rows leave it out.

clone_size: many; v_call: TRBV29-1; j_call: TRBJ2-2; d_call: TRBD2; cdr3_nt: TGCAGCGTTGAAGGGCTAGCGGGGGGCGGCGGGGAGCTGTTTTTT; cdr3_aa: CSVEGLAGGGGELFF
clone_size: few; v_call: TRBV5-6; j_call: TRBJ1-2; d_call: TRBD1; cdr3_nt: TGTGCCAGCAGCTACGAAGTTGGGACAGGGTATGGCTACACCTTC; cdr3_aa: CASSYEVGTGYGYTF
clone_size: many; v_call: TRBV12-3/TRBV12-4; j_call: TRBJ2-1; d_call: TRBD1; cdr3_nt: TGTGCCAGCAGTTTCGCTGCGACAGGGTATGATGAGCAGTTCTTC; cdr3_aa: CASSFAATGYDEQFF
clone_size: many; v_call: TRBV3-1; j_call: TRBJ2-3; d_call: -; cdr3_nt: TGTGCCAGCAGCCAAGCGCCGGATACGCAGTATTTT; cdr3_aa: CASSQAPDTQYF
clone_size: many; v_call: TRBV5-1; j_call: TRBJ1-5; d_call: -; cdr3_nt: TGCGCCAGCAGCTTGGATTCCGGACAAGGAAGCCAGCCCCAGCATTTT; cdr3_aa: CASSLDSGQGSQPQHF
clone_size: -; v_call: TRBV2; j_call: TRBJ1-1; d_call: -; cdr3_nt: TGTGCCAGTGTAGGGGGGATCACTGAAGCTTTCTTT; cdr3_aa: CASVGGITEAFF
clone_size: many; v_call: TRBV4-3; j_call: TRBJ1-1; d_call: TRBD1; cdr3_nt: TGCGCCAGCAGCCAAGATTGGCAGGGGGGGAGCACTGAAGCTTTCTTT; cdr3_aa: CASSQDWQGGSTEAFF
clone_size: many; v_call: TRBV15; j_call: TRBJ2-7; d_call: TRBD2; cdr3_nt: TGTGCCACCAGCTTAAATCTAGCGGGAGACGAGCAGTACTTC; cdr3_aa: CATSLNLAGDEQYF
clone_size: few; v_call: TRBV27; j_call: TRBJ2-5; d_call: TRBD2; cdr3_nt: TGTGCCAGCAGCTCCCAGGGACTAGCGGGAGGGGGTGACCAGTACTTC; cdr3_aa: CASSSQGLAGGGDQYF
clone_size: many; v_call: TRBV10-1; j_call: TRBJ2-7; d_call: -; cdr3_nt: TGCGCCAGCAGCGGGTTGCGGGCATACGAGCAGTACTTC; cdr3_aa: CASSGLRAYEQYF
clone_size: many; v_call: TRBV7-8; j_call: TRBJ2-7; d_call: -; cdr3_nt: TGTGCCAGCAGCCGAGGGGGGCAGATCTACGAGCAGTACTTC; cdr3_aa: CASSRGGQIYEQYF
clone_size: many; v_call: TRBV28; j_call: TRBJ1-5; d_call: -; cdr3_nt: TGTGCCAGCAGTCCACTCCCGGAGTGGCAGAACAATCAGCCCCAGCATTTT; cdr3_aa: CASSPLPEWQNNQPQHF
clone_size: -; v_call: TRBV19; j_call: TRBJ2-2; d_call: TRBD2; cdr3_nt: TGTGCCAGCCTACCCGGGGGGATAGCGGGAGCAACCGGGGAGCTGTTTTTT; cdr3_aa: CASLPGGIAGATGELFF
clone_size: many; v_call: TRBV27; j_call: TRBJ2-7; d_call: -; cdr3_nt: TGTGCCAGCAGTCCCCACTGCTACGAGCAGTACTTC; cdr3_aa: CASSPHCYEQYF
clone_size: many; v_call: TRBV28; j_call: TRBJ1-2; d_call: -; cdr3_nt: TGTGCCAGCAGTTTTCAGGGGCTCTATGGCTACACCTTC; cdr3_aa: CASSFQGLYGYTF
clone_size: many; v_call: TRBV6-5; j_call: TRBJ2-3; d_call: TRBD2; cdr3_nt: TGTGCCAGCAGTTTAGTTAGCGGGATTAGCACAGATACGCAGTATTTT; cdr3_aa: CASSLVSGISTDTQYF
clone_size: many; v_call: TRBV12-3/TRBV12-4; j_call: TRBJ2-3; d_call: -; cdr3_nt: TGTGCCAGCAGTCCCGACAGAGATACGCAGTATTTT; cdr3_aa: CASSPDRDTQYF
clone_size: many; v_call: TRBV7-9; j_call: TRBJ2-3; d_call: -; cdr3_nt: TGTGCCAGCAGCTCTAACAGGGATGGTGGCACAGATACGCAGTATTTT; cdr3_aa: CASSSNRDGGTDTQYF
clone_size: -; v_call: TRBV4-1; j_call: TRBJ1-2; d_call: -; cdr3_nt: TGCGCCAGCAACCAAGAATCAAGCGGGGCTTACTATGGCTACACCTTT; cdr3_aa: CASNQESSGAYYGYTF
clone_size: -; v_call: TRBV11-3; j_call: TRBJ2-1; d_call: TRBD2; cdr3_nt: TGTGCCAGCAGTGTTTTAGCGGGAGTTAATGAGCAGTTCTTC; cdr3_aa: CASSVLAGVNEQFF
clone_size: many; v_call: TRBV19; j_call: TRBJ2-2; d_call: TRBD1; cdr3_nt: TGTGCCTCAGAGACAGGGGCGGCAAGCCGGGAGCTGTTTTTT; cdr3_aa: CASETGAASRELFF
clone_size: few; v_call: TRBV6-5; j_call: TRBJ2-7; d_call: -; cdr3_nt: TGTGCCAGCAGTCTAGTTGCGGAGTCCTACGAGCAGTACTTC; cdr3_aa: CASSLVAESYEQYF
clone_size: -; v_call: TRBV28; j_call: TRBJ1-1; d_call: -; cdr3_nt: TGTGCCAGCAGTTTGACGAGGGGGTACACTGAAGCTTTCTTT; cdr3_aa: CASSLTRGYTEAFF
clone_size: many; v_call: TRBV15; j_call: TRBJ2-3; d_call: -; cdr3_nt: TGTGCCACCAGCAGAACTACATCGGGAGCTCCCACAGATACGCAGTATTTT; cdr3_aa: CATSRTTSGAPTDTQYF
clone_size: once; v_call: TRBV15; j_call: TRBJ2-1; d_call: -; cdr3_nt: TGTGCCACCGGCAGAGGCAGATTGTACAATGAGCAGTTCTTC; cdr3_aa: CATGRGRLYNEQFF
clone_size: many; v_call: TRBV20-1; j_call: TRBJ2-1; d_call: -; cdr3_nt: TGCAGTGCTAGAGATCTTCGGGAGATCAATGAGCAGTTCTTC; cdr3_aa: CSARDLREINEQFF